This T cell receptor (beta chain) was retrieved from a study of patients and donors after allogeneic stem cell transplantation. TCRdb recomputed calls from the RT-PCR reads with MiXCR, one row per CDR3 protein. The sample has hundreds of thousands of distinct CDR3 sequences, more than 15% seen once. The material sequenced was blood, either unsorted or a sorted T cell fraction (not recorded which). This receptor was taken from a human donor who was either an allogeneic HSCT recipient or a stem cell or donor lymphocyte infusion donor (not recorded which). It is not recorded whose cells these are; they may come from a transplant donor.

The CDR3 loop is CASSPQSGLAGAYEQYF. CDR3 nucleotides: TGTGCCAGCAGCCCACAGTCGGGACTAGCGGGAGCCTACGAGCAGTACTTC. The V and J genes are TRBV7-3 and TRBJ2-7; the match to TRBD2 covers 14 bases. In germline, CDR1 is SGHTA, CDR2 FQGTGA. This CDR3 has 17 amino acids. With 5 bases clipped from V and 2 bases from J, the junction kept 8 bases outside the gene matches.